The 29 T cell receptor beta chains listed next were all sequenced from one sample in a study of blood T cell repertoires in COVID-19. Only in-frame clones appear in the TCRdb table, and some are missing; sequencing was by immunoSEQ multiplex PCR. This table holds about 39,000 clones, about 89% found once. The sequenced sample consisted of peripheral blood. Receptors originate from a man between 50 and 59 years old with active COVID-19.

The chain links TRBV5-1 to TRBJ2-7, with 9 bases aligning to TRBD1. CDR1 SGHRS and CDR2 YFSETQ come from the germline V gene. The CDR3 consists of 15 residues. V lost 2 bases to trimming and J lost 5 bases; unmatched junction nucleotides: 8. The CDR3: CASSFGTGRRDEQYF. The CDR3 DNA reads as TGCGCCAGCAGCTTCGGGACAGGGAGGAGGGACGAGCAGTACTTC.

The chain carries TRBV2 and TRBJ2-1; 8 nucleotides align to TRBD1. This CDR3 has 13 residues. V dropped 10 bases and J dropped 4; count of bases not matched to a gene: 6. Germline V gene sequence: CDR1 SNHLY, CDR2 FYNNEI. The CDR3, as DNA: TGTGCCAACCGGGACAGGCAATACAATGAGCAGTTCTTC. Amino acids: CANRDRQYNEQFF.

The chain couples TRBV2 to TRBJ2-7; TRBD2 matches at 7 bases. Germline assignment: CDR1 SNHLY and CDR2 FYNNEI. V lost 6 bases and J lost 2; bases outside the gene matches: 7. This CDR3 spans 14 amino acids. In DNA form, the CDR3 reads TGTGCCAGCAGGGTTGGACTAGGACCCTACGAGCAGTACTTC. It codes for CASRVGLGPYEQYF.

The V gene is TRBV30, the J gene TRBJ1-5; maybe TRBD1 (6 bases). Germline V gene sequence: CDR1 GTSNPN, CDR2 SVGIG (reference sequence). The V end lost 0 bases, the J end lost 5 bases, and 11 bases lay between the germline ends. The CDR3 covers 14 residues. CDR3 DNA: TGTGCCTGGAGTGTAGGGGCAGGGGATCAGCCCCAGCATTTT. It yields the protein CAWSVGAGDQPQHF.

V gene TRBV19 combines with J gene TRBJ1-6; possibly TRBD1 for D (6 bases). CDR1 is LNHDA, CDR2 SQIVND, per germline (reference sequence). The ends were cut back, 5 bases at V and 8 bases at J, with 19 bases in the middle. This CDR3 has 16 residues. Here the CDR3 DNA reads TGTGCCAGTAGTTTTAGTAACAGGGTTGGGGATTCACCCCTCCACTTT. Its protein is CASSFSNRVGDSPLHF.

The table lists this clone with a few counts. The chain employs TRBV7-9 and TRBJ2-7; D is undetermined. The germline gives CDR1 SEHNR, CDR2 FQNEAQ (reference sequence). V lost 5 bases and J 2 bases, leaving 7 bases between the germline ends. The CDR3 length is 12 residues. CDR3 amino acids: CASSPDTYEQYF. The CDR3 bases are TGTGCCAGCAGCCCCGACACCTACGAGCAGTACTTC.

This sequence joins TRBV29-1 and TRBJ1-4, with a weak D call TRBD1 (5 bases). Trimming took off 6 bases at V and 7 bases at J, with 18 bases between the two ends. The CDR3 has 14 amino acids. The germline V gene encodes CDR1 SQVTM and CDR2 ANQGSEA. In DNA, the CDR3 is TGCAGCGTCGTAAACCCGCAGGGAAGTGAAAAACTGTTTTTT. Its protein is CSVVNPQGSEKLFF.

Notes on this clone: The junction does not match germline at one end; this may be a read error. The V call is TRBV6-5, the J call TRBJ2-7; TRBD1 matches at 9 bases. The germline CDR1 and CDR2 sequences are MNHEY and SVGAGI. There are 15 residues in the CDR3. The CDR3 loop is CASSDSGTGTYEQYF. The DNA of the CDR3 is TGTGCCAGCAGTGACTCCGGGACAGGGACCTACGAGCAGTACTTC.

The rearrangement uses TRBV10-3 and TRBJ2-1; 12 nucleotides agree with TRBD1. Germline V CDR1 and CDR2: ENHRY, SYGVKD. The CDR3 sequence is 15 residues long. The ends lost 7 bases at V and 9 bases at J; junction bases unmatched: 10. CDR3 coding DNA: TGTGCCATCACTCCAAGGGGACAGGGGGCGAGTGAGCAGTTCTTC. Its translation is CAITPRGQGASEQFF.

This chain connects TRBV19 to TRBJ2-5, with 10 bases fitting TRBD1. The CDR3 is 18 amino acids. The germline V gene encodes CDR1 LNHDA and CDR2 SQIVND (reference sequence). V lost 5 bases to trimming and J lost 5 bases; unmatched junction nucleotides: 17. The DNA for the CDR3 is TGTGCCAGTAGTGGCGACCCCCCCGGGACAGGGGTCCGGGAGACCCAGTACTTC. It codes for CASSGDPPGTGVRETQYF.

This chain uses TRBV28 with TRBJ2-7; a weak D match, TRBD2 (6 bases). The CDR3 runs to 13 residues. The V end lost 8 bases, the J end lost 6 bases, and 17 bases lay between the germline ends. Germline CDR1 reads MDHEN; CDR2 reads SYDVKM. CDR3 coding DNA: TGTGCCAGCCTAACGCCGGCGGGGTCCGAGCAGTACTTC. Its translation: CASLTPAGSEQYF.

The rearrangement uses TRBV12-1 and TRBJ2-3; TRBD2, the table's D call, lacks a check against the DNA. TRBV12-1 is labeled a pseudogene. The CDR3 has 17 amino acids. The CDR3 is CASSPSRAVPGADTQYF. In nucleotides, the CDR3 is TGTGCCAGCAGCCCTTCCCGGGCCGTACCCGGGGCAGATACGCAGTATTTT.

Details on this clone: This specimen includes other DNA sequences encoding the same CDR3. The chain has TRBV27 and TRBJ2-2, with 8 nucleotides matching TRBD1. V dropped 9 bases and J dropped 1; count of bases not matched to a gene: 4. CDR1 and CDR2 from the germline V gene are MNHEY and SMNVEV (reference sequence). CDR3 size: 14 residues. The chain's CDR3 is CASRQGRNTGELFF. The CDR3 bases are TGTGCCAGTCGACAGGGGCGGAACACCGGGGAGCTGTTTTTT.

V is TRBV4-2 and J is TRBJ1-5, with D possibly matching TRBD1 (6 bases). Germline V lookup: CDR1 LGHNA, CDR2 YNFKEQ. The V and J ends lost 0 bases and 2 bases respectively, with 11 bases between them. This CDR3 comprises 16 residues. DNA of the CDR3: TGTGCCAGCAGCCAAGATTGGGCAGGGGGCAATCAGCCCCAGCATTTT. Amino acid sequence: CASSQDWAGGNQPQHF.

This clone appeared once. The rearrangement links TRBV5-1 to TRBJ2-1; 10 nucleotides align to TRBD1. J was trimmed by 0 bases and V by 4 bases; bases with no gene match: 10. The V gene's germline CDR1 is SGHRS and CDR2 YFSETQ. The CDR3 contains 18 residues. The CDR3 DNA reads as TGCGCCAGCAGCGGGGACAGGGGCCGACAAAGCTCCTACAATGAGCAGTTCTTC. Its protein product is CASSGDRGRQSSYNEQFF.

The rearrangement joins TRBV6-2 or TRBV6-3 to TRBJ2-5, with D hard to call. The CDR3 totals 14 residues. Germline lookup yields CDR1 MNHEY and CDR2 SVGEGT. The V and J ends lost 2 bases and 6 bases respectively, with 13 bases between them. The CDR3 DNA is TGTGCCAGCAGTTACGACAACCTTAGGAAGACCCAGTACTTC. The encoded protein is CASSYDNLRKTQYF.

This rearrangement joins TRBV18 to TRBJ1-2, with a weak D call TRBD1 (5 bases). This CDR3 is 15 amino acids long. Trimming took off 0 bases at V and 4 bases at J, with 12 bases between the two ends. Per the germline V gene, CDR1 is KGHSH and CDR2 is LQKENI. The CDR3 is CASSPPVGGSYGYTF. The CDR3 region has the DNA TGTGCCAGCTCACCACCGGTTGGGGGGTCCTATGGCTACACCTTC.

The chain uses TRBV5-1 and TRBJ2-1, with 10 bases fitting TRBD1. The CDR3 has 16 residues. CDR1 is SGHRS and CDR2 is YFSETQ in the germline V gene. V lost 0 bases and J lost 2; bases outside the gene matches: 2. CDR3 region: CASSLDGQGAYNEQFF. Written as DNA, the CDR3 is TGCGCCAGCAGCTTGGACGGACAGGGGGCCTACAATGAGCAGTTCTTC. Based on the CDR3 plus reference TRBV5-1 and TRBJ2-1, the full variable domain is KAGVTQTPRYLIKTRGQQVTLSCSPISGHRSVSWYQQTPGQGLQFLFEYFSETQRNKGNFPGRFSGRQFSNSRSEMNVSTLELGDSALYLCASSLDGQGAYNEQFFGPGTRLTVL.

This clone showed up just once. The V gene is TRBV11-2, the J gene TRBJ2-5, with 8 bases identical to TRBD2. Germline V gene sequence: CDR1 SGHAT, CDR2 FQNNGV. V dropped 3 bases and J dropped 4; count of bases not matched to a gene: 7. This CDR3 has 15 residues. CDR3: CASSFEPGGGETQYF. The CDR3 bases are TGTGCCAGCAGCTTCGAGCCGGGAGGGGGAGAGACCCAGTACTTC.

This clone came up once. The chain links TRBV18 to TRBJ1-1; 9 bases map to TRBD1. The CDR3 sequence is 15 residues long. Trimming removed 2 bases from V and 3 bases from J; junction bases left unmatched: 4. Germline lookup yields CDR1 KGHSH and CDR2 LQKENI. The DNA of the CDR3 is TGTGCCAGCTCACCATTCCGGGACAGGGACACTGAAGCTTTCTTT. It is translated as CASSPFRDRDTEAFF.

The chain links TRBV13 to TRBJ2-5, with a possible D match to TRBD1 (5 bases). Trimming removed 5 bases from V and 1 base from J, with 11 bases in between. This CDR3 comprises 14 residues. The germline V gene encodes CDR1 PRHDT and CDR2 FYEKMQ (reference sequence). CDR3 coding DNA: TGTGCCAGCAGCCTCCGACAGACCCAAGAGACCCAGTACTTC. Translation gives CASSLRQTQETQYF.

The chain couples TRBV11-2 to TRBJ2-1, with 10 bases matching TRBD2. The CDR3 totals 15 residues. V shed 1 base, J shed 7 bases, and the junction held 4 bases outside the gene matches. Looked up from germline, CDR1 is SGHAT and CDR2 is FQNNGV. The CDR3 DNA reads as TGTGCCAGCAGCTTAGGTAGCGGGAGGTTGAATGAGCAGTTCTTC. It specifies CASSLGSGRLNEQFF.

The chain combines TRBV27 with TRBJ2-5; the D is unclear. The CDR3 has 13 amino acids. Germline V lookup: CDR1 MNHEY, CDR2 SMNVEV (reference sequence). V was pared by 2 bases and J by 5 bases, with 9 bases between. Here the CDR3 reads CASSLSPWETQYF. CDR3 coding DNA: TGTGCCAGCAGTTTAAGCCCCTGGGAGACCCAGTACTTC.

The chain carries TRBV4-2 and TRBJ2-5, with D possibly TRBD1 on 6 matching bases. The CDR3 has 15 amino acids. V was shortened by 1 base and J by 0 bases, with 9 bases between the two germline ends. CDR1 and CDR2 from the germline V gene are LGHNA and YNFKEQ. In DNA, the CDR3 is TGTGCCAGCAGCCAAGGGGACACGGACCAAGAGACCCAGTACTTC. As protein: CASSQGDTDQETQYF.

V is TRBV2 and J is TRBJ2-7; 14 bases agree with TRBD2. V was clipped by 7 bases and J by 0 bases; unmatched bases: 2. This CDR3 spans 15 amino acids. Per the germline V gene, CDR1 is SNHLY and CDR2 is FYNNEI. CDR3 in amino acids: CASTGLAGVSYEQYF. CDR3 nucleotide sequence: TGTGCCAGCACGGGACTAGCGGGAGTCTCCTACGAGCAGTACTTC.

V usage is TRBV14 and J usage is TRBJ2-3; D is unclear. The V gene lost 3 bases and the J gene lost 4 bases, with 11 bases spanning the gap. The CDR3 contains 14 residues. Germline V gene lookup returns CDR1 SGHDN and CDR2 FVKESK. CDR3 region: CASSQPYSPDTQYF. CDR3 nucleotides: TGTGCCAGCAGCCAGCCCTATAGTCCAGATACGCAGTATTTT.

The chain combines TRBV11-2 with TRBJ2-2; 9 bases align to TRBD1. CDR1 is SGHAT and CDR2 is FQNNGV in the germline V gene. CDR3 length: 17 residues. Losses at the gene ends were 5 bases for V and 6 bases for J; bases not matched to a gene: 13. CDR3 amino acids: CASSNRRAGQGSGELFF. In DNA form, the CDR3 reads TGTGCCAGCAGCAACAGACGGGCGGGACAGGGTTCCGGGGAGCTGTTTTTT.

This rearrangement joins TRBV9 to TRBJ2-1, with D unclear. V was trimmed by 1 base and J by 5 bases, leaving 7 bases between them. The germline gives CDR1 SGDLS, CDR2 YYNGEE. The CDR3 loop spans 13 amino acids. CDR3 residues: CASSVLVNNEQFF. The DNA for the CDR3 is TGTGCCAGCAGCGTACTTGTAAACAATGAGCAGTTCTTC.

The chain joins TRBV4-3 to TRBJ1-1, with D perhaps matching TRBD1 (6 bases). Trimming removed 1 base at V and 6 bases at J, with 21 bases between. Germline V CDR1 and CDR2: LGHNA, YSLEER. This CDR3 has 17 residues. The CDR3 DNA is TGCGCCAGCAGCCAAGTCGGGGGGGTACAGGGTGCTCCTGAAGCTTTCTTT. It specifies CASSQVGGVQGAPEAFF.